This TCR beta chain is drawn from a study of cytomegalovirus exposure and HLA in healthy donors. The study's findings and limits: Upon later analysis, HLA-associated TCR beta chains proved more clonally expanded than other, equally common chains.

With regard to this clone: What it binds is not known.

13 Jbeta primers and 60 Vbeta primers were used for the PCR. Some clones are missing from TCRdb's copy, which holds only in-frame ones; the method was immunoSEQ multiplex PCR. The table shows around 280,000 clones, with around nine tenths occurring only once. The CDR3 runs 14 residues. Germline lookup yields CDR1 MNHEY and CDR2 SVGAGI. The V segment lost 2 bases and the J segment 7 bases; nucleotides outside the gene matches: 5. Material: PBMCs. This clonotype was sampled from a woman aged 18-29 years in good health and CMV-seronegative. The chain joins TRBV6-5 to TRBJ1-2, with 9 bases aligning to TRBD1. In DNA form, the CDR3 reads TGTGCCAGCAGTTACCTCACAGGGGGCGGTGGCTACACCTTC. It is translated as CASSYLTGGGGYTF.